This T cell receptor (beta chain) was captured by sequencing in a study of Ad26.COV2.S vaccination and SARS-CoV-2 variants. Study at large: Intramuscular Ad26.COV2.S doses were given once or twice, 56 days apart. Study-wide results and caveats: The breadth of spike-specific CD8+ and CD4+ T cell responses after vaccination was reportedly substantial.

Treatment meaning: around 19 received Ad26.COV2.S at low or high dose, single or two shots; roughly 5 received placebo; per-sample allocation not given. All samples were drawn on day 63, counting from the first vaccine or placebo injection. In the vaccine, an Ad26 vector expressed the SARS-CoV-2 spike of the Wuhan strain. A remark on this clone: Its antigen is still unknown.

Profiling relied on immunoSEQ multiplex PCR, and the TCRdb table lists in-frame clones only, not all of them. The profile shows about 460,000 clones, roughly nine tenths of them singletons. The CDR3 totals 14 residues. Germline V gene data show CDR1 as SQVTM and CDR2 as ANQGSEA. Trimming stripped 3 bases from V and 3 bases from J, with 14 bases between. This clonotype originated in a person aged 18-65 years who received the Ad26.COV2.S COVID-19 vaccine or a placebo. The V call is TRBV29-1, the J call TRBJ2-5; D might be TRBD2 (6 bases). The source material was peripheral blood, sampled in a trial of Ad26.COV2.S vaccine versus placebo. CDR3 protein: CSVDPRGKKETQYF. DNA for the CDR3: TGCAGCGTTGATCCTCGGGGGAAGAAAGAGACCCAGTACTTC.